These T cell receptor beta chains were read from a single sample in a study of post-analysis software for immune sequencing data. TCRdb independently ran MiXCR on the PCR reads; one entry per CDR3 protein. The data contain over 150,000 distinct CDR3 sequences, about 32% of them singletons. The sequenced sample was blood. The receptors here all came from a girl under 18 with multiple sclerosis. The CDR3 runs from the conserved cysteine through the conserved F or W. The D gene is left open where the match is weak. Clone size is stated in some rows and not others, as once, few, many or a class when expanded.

cdr3_aa: CSARGGRNEQFF
cdr3_nt: TGCAGTGCTAGAGGCGGGCGCAATGAGCAGTTCTTC
d_call: -
clone_size: many
v_call: TRBV20-1
j_call: TRBJ2-1

cdr3_aa: CASTLGANEAFF
cdr3_nt: TGCGCCAGCACTTTGGGGGCAAACGAAGCTTTCTTT
d_call: -
clone_size: -
v_call: TRBV4-1
j_call: TRBJ1-1

cdr3_aa: CASSGTGIINIQYF
cdr3_nt: TGTGCCAGCAGTGGGACAGGGATAATAAACATTCAGTACTTC
d_call: TRBD1
clone_size: many
v_call: TRBV2
j_call: TRBJ2-4

cdr3_aa: CATSRLGQGPNEQFF
cdr3_nt: TGTGCCACCAGCAGACTGGGACAGGGCCCCAATGAGCAGTTCTTC
d_call: TRBD1
clone_size: many
v_call: TRBV15
j_call: TRBJ2-1

cdr3_aa: CASSGFSSGYSGANVLTF
cdr3_nt: TGTGCCAGCAGCGGATTCTCTAGCGGGTACTCTGGGGCCAACGTCCTGACTTTC
d_call: TRBD2
clone_size: many
v_call: TRBV2
j_call: TRBJ2-6

cdr3_aa: CATSAQIGTQETQYF
cdr3_nt: TGTGCCACCAGCGCCCAGATCGGGACACAAGAGACCCAGTACTTC
d_call: -
clone_size: many
v_call: TRBV15
j_call: TRBJ2-5

cdr3_aa: CASSPNRVYEQYF
cdr3_nt: TGTGCCAGCAGCCCAAACAGGGTATACGAGCAGTACTTC
d_call: -
clone_size: -
v_call: TRBV3-1
j_call: TRBJ2-7

cdr3_aa: CASSRRERNTEAFF
cdr3_nt: TGTGCCAGCAGCCGCCGGGAACGCAACACTGAAGCTTTCTTT
d_call: -
clone_size: -
v_call: TRBV7-8
j_call: TRBJ1-1

cdr3_aa: CSARRMPSRTSNEQFF
cdr3_nt: TGCAGTGCTAGAAGGATGCCCAGCCGGACATCAAATGAGCAGTTCTTC
d_call: -
clone_size: few
v_call: TRBV20-1
j_call: TRBJ2-1

cdr3_aa: CASRELQGAGNQPQHF
cdr3_nt: TGTGCCAGCAGAGAATTACAGGGGGCTGGTAATCAGCCCCAGCATTTT
d_call: TRBD1
clone_size: -
v_call: TRBV2
j_call: TRBJ1-5

cdr3_aa: CVSSLGQGGEKLFF
cdr3_nt: TGTGTCAGCAGCTTGGGGCAGGGAGGCGAAAAACTGTTTTTT
d_call: -
clone_size: -
v_call: TRBV5-6
j_call: TRBJ1-4

cdr3_aa: CASSLQGAAEAFF
cdr3_nt: TGTGCCAGCAGTCTACAGGGGGCCGCTGAAGCTTTCTTT
d_call: TRBD1
clone_size: -
v_call: TRBV3-1
j_call: TRBJ1-1

cdr3_aa: CASSPGAGCYEQYF
cdr3_nt: TGTGCCAGCTCACCAGGGGCAGGATGCTACGAGCAGTACTTC
d_call: -
clone_size: -
v_call: TRBV18
j_call: TRBJ2-7

cdr3_aa: CASGLVGDEVMKGSYTF
cdr3_nt: TGTGCCAGCGGCTTAGTAGGGGACGAAGTGATGAAAGGGAGCTACACCTTC
d_call: -
clone_size: -
v_call: TRBV7-9
j_call: TRBJ1-2

cdr3_aa: CASRPTGDDNSPLHF
cdr3_nt: TGCGCCAGCAGACCTACAGGGGATGATAATTCACCCCTCCACTTT
d_call: TRBD1
clone_size: -
v_call: TRBV5-1
j_call: TRBJ1-6

cdr3_aa: CASSRDGLNTEAFF
cdr3_nt: TGTGCCAGTAGTAGGGACGGACTGAACACTGAAGCTTTCTTT
d_call: -
clone_size: -
v_call: TRBV19
j_call: TRBJ1-1

cdr3_aa: CASSEGYGAYNEQFF
cdr3_nt: TGTGCCAGCAGTGAGGGGTACGGGGCCTACAATGAGCAGTTCTTC
d_call: -
clone_size: many
v_call: TRBV25-1
j_call: TRBJ2-1

cdr3_aa: CASSDGSGTIYEQYF
cdr3_nt: TGTGCCAGCAGTGACGGGAGCGGGACCATCTACGAGCAGTACTTC
d_call: TRBD2
clone_size: few
v_call: TRBV2
j_call: TRBJ2-7

cdr3_aa: CASSSDRNEQYF
cdr3_nt: TGTGCCAGCAGCTCCGACAGGAACGAGCAGTACTTC
d_call: -
clone_size: many
v_call: TRBV7-2
j_call: TRBJ2-7

cdr3_aa: CASGLVLRDEEFF
cdr3_nt: TGTGCTAGTGGTTTGGTACTTCGGGACGAGGAGTTCTTC
d_call: -
clone_size: -
v_call: TRBV12-5
j_call: TRBJ2-1

cdr3_aa: CASSQENGIQETQYF
cdr3_nt: TGTGCCAGCAGCCAAGAAAACGGAATCCAAGAGACCCAGTACTTC
d_call: -
clone_size: many
v_call: TRBV3-1
j_call: TRBJ2-5

cdr3_aa: CASSLGLAGKETQYF
cdr3_nt: TGTGCCAGCAGCTTGGGACTAGCGGGAAAAGAGACCCAGTACTTC
d_call: TRBD2
clone_size: many
v_call: TRBV7-9
j_call: TRBJ2-5

cdr3_aa: CASSFPPHEQYF
cdr3_nt: TGTGCCAGCAGTTTTCCCCCCCACGAGCAGTACTTC
d_call: -
clone_size: many
v_call: TRBV12-3/TRBV12-4
j_call: TRBJ2-7

cdr3_aa: CASSPTGAKGTQYF
cdr3_nt: TGTGCCAGCAGCCCCACAGGGGCGAAAGGGACCCAGTACTTC
d_call: TRBD1
clone_size: -
v_call: TRBV14
j_call: TRBJ2-5

cdr3_aa: CVITGTSGRGNEQYF
cdr3_nt: TGTGTCATCACTGGGACTAGCGGGAGAGGGAATGAGCAGTACTTC
d_call: TRBD2
clone_size: -
v_call: TRBV10-3
j_call: TRBJ2-5

cdr3_aa: CASSPSQTPGSNSPFHF
cdr3_nt: TGCGCCAGCAGCCCATCGCAAACGCCGGGTAGTAATTCACCCTTCCACTTT
d_call: -
clone_size: -
v_call: TRBV5-1
j_call: TRBJ1-6

cdr3_aa: CASSLGTGAHNEQFF
cdr3_nt: TGTGCCAGCAGCTTGGGGACAGGGGCCCACAATGAGCAGTTCTTC
d_call: TRBD1
clone_size: many
v_call: TRBV7-9
j_call: TRBJ2-1

cdr3_aa: CASSFPRTGPDEQYF
cdr3_nt: TGTGCCAGCAGCTTCCCCCGGACGGGGCCCGATGAGCAGTACTTC
d_call: -
clone_size: -
v_call: TRBV7-9
j_call: TRBJ2-7

cdr3_aa: CASSEWAGWEETQYF
cdr3_nt: TGTGCCAGCAGTGAATGGGCAGGCTGGGAGGAGACCCAGTACTTC
d_call: -
clone_size: few
v_call: TRBV25-1
j_call: TRBJ2-5

cdr3_aa: CSAPIRGNTTGWGRGYTF
cdr3_nt: TGCAGTGCCCCTATTCGGGGGAATACTACAGGGTGGGGACGGGGCTACACCTTC
d_call: -
clone_size: few
v_call: TRBV20-1
j_call: TRBJ1-2

cdr3_aa: CASSEGDSLYTF
cdr3_nt: TGTGCCAGCAGTGAAGGGGATTCCCTTTACACCTTC
d_call: -
clone_size: -
v_call: TRBV6-1
j_call: TRBJ1-2

cdr3_aa: CASSHPDRAPGNTIYF
cdr3_nt: TGTGCCAGCAGCCACCCGGACAGGGCCCCTGGAAACACCATATATTTT
d_call: TRBD1
clone_size: -
v_call: TRBV7-2
j_call: TRBJ1-3

cdr3_aa: CSARDLASSSYNEQFF
cdr3_nt: TGCAGTGCTAGAGATTTGGCTAGCAGCTCCTACAATGAGCAGTTCTTC
d_call: -
clone_size: many
v_call: TRBV20-1
j_call: TRBJ2-1

cdr3_aa: CASSFSGQPQHF
cdr3_nt: TGTGCCAGCAGTTTTTCGGGTCAGCCCCAGCATTTT
d_call: -
clone_size: many
v_call: TRBV28
j_call: TRBJ1-5

cdr3_aa: CASSPRDGYSNQPQHF
cdr3_nt: TGTGCCAGCTCACCACGGGATGGCTATAGCAATCAGCCCCAGCATTTT
d_call: -
clone_size: -
v_call: TRBV18
j_call: TRBJ1-5

cdr3_aa: CASSPQRGSTDTQYF
cdr3_nt: TGTGCCAGCAGCCCACAGAGGGGGTCCACAGATACGCAGTATTTT
d_call: -
clone_size: -
v_call: TRBV7-2
j_call: TRBJ2-3

cdr3_aa: CASSYLGDNEQFF
cdr3_nt: TGCGCCAGCAGCTATCTAGGGGACAATGAGCAGTTCTTC
d_call: -
clone_size: many
v_call: TRBV5-1
j_call: TRBJ2-1

cdr3_aa: CAPLRVDEQYF
cdr3_nt: TGTGCCCCCCTGCGCGTGGACGAGCAGTACTTC
d_call: -
clone_size: few
v_call: TRBV6-5
j_call: TRBJ2-7

cdr3_aa: CAISDSSGRGSYEQYF
cdr3_nt: TGTGCCATCAGTGATAGTAGCGGGAGGGGTTCGTACGAGCAGTACTTC
d_call: TRBD2
clone_size: -
v_call: TRBV10-3
j_call: TRBJ2-7

cdr3_aa: CASSWGDQGKHEQYF
cdr3_nt: TGCGCCAGCAGCTGGGGGGACCAGGGAAAACACGAGCAGTACTTC
d_call: -
clone_size: many
v_call: TRBV5-1
j_call: TRBJ2-7

cdr3_aa: CASTTDRDAYGYTF
cdr3_nt: TGTGCCAGCACAACGGACAGGGATGCCTATGGCTACACCTTC
d_call: TRBD1
clone_size: many
v_call: TRBV6-1
j_call: TRBJ1-2

cdr3_aa: CASSLDVNTDTQYF
cdr3_nt: TGCGCCAGCAGTCTGGACGTTAACACAGATACGCAGTATTTT
d_call: -
clone_size: many
v_call: TRBV10-1
j_call: TRBJ2-3

cdr3_aa: CASSLFAAANEQYF
cdr3_nt: TGTGCCAGCTCATTATTTGCGGCAGCCAACGAGCAGTACTTC
d_call: -
clone_size: many
v_call: TRBV18
j_call: TRBJ2-7

cdr3_aa: CASKPNTEAFF
cdr3_nt: TGTGCCAGCAAACCGAACACTGAAGCTTTCTTT
d_call: -
clone_size: -
v_call: TRBV7-9
j_call: TRBJ1-1

cdr3_aa: CASSQGAAGETQYF
cdr3_nt: TGTGCCAGCAGTCAGGGGGCGGCCGGAGAGACCCAGTACTTC
d_call: TRBD1
clone_size: -
v_call: TRBV5-4
j_call: TRBJ2-5

cdr3_aa: CASSVAGGSYNEQFF
cdr3_nt: TGTGCCAGCAGCGTAGCGGGAGGAAGTTACAATGAGCAGTTCTTC
d_call: TRBD2
clone_size: many
v_call: TRBV9
j_call: TRBJ2-1

cdr3_aa: CASSPHLPEAFF
cdr3_nt: TGTGCCAGCAGCCCCCACCTCCCTGAAGCTTTCTTT
d_call: -
clone_size: -
v_call: TRBV21-1
j_call: TRBJ1-1

cdr3_aa: CASSFFALSAYNEQFF
cdr3_nt: TGTGCCAGCAGTTTTTTTGCCCTGTCGGCTTACAATGAGCAGTTCTTC
d_call: -
clone_size: few
v_call: TRBV12-3/TRBV12-4
j_call: TRBJ2-1

cdr3_aa: CASSFWGSNQPQHF
cdr3_nt: TGTGCCAGCAGTTTTTGGGGTAGCAATCAGCCCCAGCATTTT
d_call: -
clone_size: -
v_call: TRBV28
j_call: TRBJ1-5

cdr3_aa: CASSMSSEQFF
cdr3_nt: TGTGCCAGTAGTATGTCGTCTGAGCAGTTCTTC
d_call: -
clone_size: few
v_call: TRBV19
j_call: TRBJ2-1

cdr3_aa: CASRGYQSTSGSTKETQYF
cdr3_nt: TGTGCCAGCAGGGGATACCAATCCACTAGCGGGAGCACCAAAGAGACCCAGTACTTC
d_call: TRBD2
clone_size: many
v_call: TRBV7-9
j_call: TRBJ2-5

cdr3_aa: CATSRTRTVGYTF
cdr3_nt: TGTGCCACCAGCAGGACCCGGACAGTTGGGTACACCTTC
d_call: -
clone_size: many
v_call: TRBV15
j_call: TRBJ1-2

cdr3_aa: CASSLTQGIGTEAFF
cdr3_nt: TGTGCCAGCAGTCTTACTCAGGGGATCGGCACTGAAGCTTTCTTT
d_call: -
clone_size: -
v_call: TRBV2
j_call: TRBJ1-1

cdr3_aa: CSAQGHHTQYF
cdr3_nt: TGCAGTGCTCAGGGCCATCATACGCAGTATTTT
d_call: -
clone_size: -
v_call: TRBV20-1
j_call: TRBJ2-3

cdr3_aa: CASSARQGHNEQFF
cdr3_nt: TGTGCCAGCAGCGCTCGGCAGGGGCACAATGAGCAGTTCTTC
d_call: -
clone_size: many
v_call: TRBV9
j_call: TRBJ2-1